These 30 T cell receptor beta chains were sequenced from one sample in a study of sequential checkpoint blockade in melanoma (dated 2019 in TCRdb). The treatment or condition label of this sample denotes: randomized to nivolumab then ipilimumab (arm A) or the reverse (arm B). Libraries were made using the immunoSEQ multiplex PCR assay. The source is immuneACCESS, and TCRdb retained only in-frame sequences with V and J called. Part of the clones is not carried over; for the studies checked, unresolved V genes explain less than half of this, and the remainder is unexplained. In this sample the table shows about 37,000 clones, roughly 32% of which occur a single time. The ten top clones hold 1.5% to 2% of the sample. Sample: tumor tissue (inferred from file names), taken from a patient given nivolumab and ipilimumab in sequence. The receptors were gathered from a human donor with melanoma.

This chain links TRBV9 with TRBJ2-1; no reliable D call. V lost 2 bases to trimming and J lost 9 bases, with 9 bases between them. The CDR3 totals 12 residues. Germline lookup yields CDR1 SGDLS and CDR2 YYNGEE. The CDR3 nucleotides read TGTGCCAGCAGCGTGGATGGAGCTGAGCAGTTCTTC. As protein: CASSVDGAEQFF.

The genes are TRBV6-8 and TRBJ1-6, with 8 bases aligning to TRBD1. The CDR3 covers 15 residues. Trimming took 3 bases from V and 9 from J; bases not matched to a gene: 7. Per the germline V gene, CDR1 is MNHGY and CDR2 is SAAAGT. The CDR3 loop is CASSYERQGFSPLHF. CDR3 in DNA: TGTGCCAGCAGTTATGAGAGACAGGGGTTTTCACCCCTCCACTTT.

A few counts support this clone. The J gene is TRBJ1-5, the V gene TRBV6-8; D is unclear. The CDR3 totals 13 residues. Trimming removed 4 bases from V and 7 bases from J, with 11 bases in between. Germline V gene data show CDR1 as MNHGY and CDR2 as SAAAGT. The DNA for the CDR3 is TGTGCCAGCAGTTTTACAACGGGACAGCCCCAGCATTTT. Translating it yields CASSFTTGQPQHF.

Written as DNA, the CDR3 is TGTGCCAGCAGAGATGGGTGGGGGAGCAATCAGCCCCAGCATTTT. Residues: CASRDGWGSNQPQHF. The V gene is TRBV6-8, the J gene TRBJ1-5; maybe TRBD1 (5 bases). Germline V lookup: CDR1 MNHGY, CDR2 SAAAGT. Deletions cut 6 bases from V and 1 base from J, with 13 bases between. This CDR3 is 15 amino acids long.

This clone was observed a few times. The V gene is TRBV29-1, the J gene TRBJ1-1; 8 bases fit TRBD1. Germline V gives CDR1 SQVTM, CDR2 ANQGSEA. J gave up 0 bases and V 6 bases, and 6 bases lay outside the gene matches. The CDR3 extends over 14 amino acids. The CDR3 nucleotides read TGCAGCGTCCGGACAGGGCGGGTGAACACTGAAGCTTTCTTT. This translates into CSVRTGRVNTEAFF. Together with reference TRBV29-1 and TRBJ1-1, the CDR3 gives the full variable domain: SAVISQKPSRDICQRGTSLTIQCQVDSQVTMMFWYRQQPGQSLTLIATANQGSEATYESGFVIDKFPISRPNLTFSTLTVSNMSPEDSSIYLCSVRTGRVNTEAFFGQGTRLTVV.

The chain joins TRBV6-7 to TRBJ2-7; D may correspond to TRBD1 or TRBD2 (6 bases each). TRBV6-7 is designated an ORF whose function remains uncertain. With 0 bases removed from V and 3 bases from J, the gap between germline ends came to 12 bases. The CDR3 runs 15 residues. The CDR3 reads CASSYSGGSYYEQYF. The DNA for the CDR3 is TGTGCCAGCAGTTACTCGGGGGGCTCCTACTACGAGCAGTACTTC.

This rearrangement joins TRBV29-1 to TRBJ2-1; 12 nucleotides match TRBD2. This CDR3 is 14 amino acids long. Losses at the gene ends were 8 bases for V and 6 bases for J; bases not matched to a gene: 8. The germline gives CDR1 SQVTM, CDR2 ANQGSEA. CDR3 amino acids: CSSKGLAGGNEQFF. For the CDR3, the DNA is TGCAGCTCTAAGGGACTAGCGGGCGGCAATGAGCAGTTCTTC.

This clone was seen more than once but under ten times. The gene calls are TRBV27 and TRBJ1-1, with 7 bases fitting TRBD1. This CDR3 region has 14 residues. The trim removed 10 bases at V and 6 bases at J, leaving 14 bases unmatched. Germline V lookup: CDR1 MNHEY, CDR2 SMNVEV (reference sequence). CDR3 nucleotides: TGTGCCACCCGACAGGGAGAGGTCAGTGCTGAAGCTTTCTTT. This encodes CATRQGEVSAEAFF.

This clone was recorded many times. The V call is TRBV6-8, the J call TRBJ2-1, with 7 bases identical to TRBD1. The V segment lost 5 bases and the J segment 2 bases; nucleotides outside the gene matches: 6. In germline, CDR1 is MNHGY, CDR2 SAAAGT. This CDR3 contains 15 residues. CDR3 sequence: CASSIGTATYNEQFF. In nucleotides, the CDR3 is TGTGCCAGCAGTATCGGGACAGCGACCTACAATGAGCAGTTCTTC.

This clone occurred a few times. The chain is built from TRBV28 and TRBJ2-1; TRBD1 aligns across 8 bases. Germline-derived CDR1 and CDR2 are MDHEN and SYDVKM. This CDR3 has 13 residues. Trimming cost V 7 bases and J 6 bases; bases outside gene matches: 5. DNA of the CDR3: TGTGCCAGCAAGCGGACAGGGAGCAATGAGCAGTTCTTC. Translating gives CASKRTGSNEQFF. The full variable domain, in which reference TRBV28 and TRBJ2-1 provide the parts outside the CDR3, is DVKVTQSSRYLVKRTGEKVFLECVQDMDHENMFWYRQDPGLGLRLIYFSYDVKMKEKGDIPEGYSVSREKKERFSLILESASTNQTSMYLCASKRTGSNEQFFGPGTRLTVL.

This clone came up many times. This sequence joins TRBV11-1 and TRBJ2-2; 7 bases map to TRBD2. The CDR3 runs to 17 residues. Germline CDR1 reads SGHAT; CDR2 reads FQDESV (reference sequence). V shed 5 bases and J 2 bases; nucleotides not matched to a gene: 11. Here the CDR3 DNA reads TGTGCCAGCAGCCCTACCCCCACGGGGGGTAACACCGGGGAGCTGTTTTTT. Protein product: CASSPTPTGGNTGELFF.

The CDR3 region is CASSSNRVMTNTEAFF. The CDR3 DNA sequence: TGTGCCAGCAGTTCGAACAGGGTAATGACTAACACTGAAGCTTTCTTT. This chain uses TRBV28 with TRBJ1-1; a possible D gene is TRBD1 (6 bases). The germline V and J ends were trimmed by 4 bases and 2 bases, with 17 bases remaining between them. CDR1 is MDHEN and CDR2 is SYDVKM in the germline V gene. The CDR3 has 16 amino acids.

This clone has just a few counts. The rearrangement uses TRBV6-8 and TRBJ2-1; the match to TRBD1 covers 9 bases. This CDR3 comprises 14 residues. The V gene end was trimmed by 6 bases and the J gene end by 9 bases; junction bases not matched to a gene: 9. Germline V gives CDR1 MNHGY, CDR2 SAAAGT. The CDR3 DNA sequence: TGTGCCAGCAGCTCGGGACAGGGTATGGGTGAGCAGTTCTTC. This gives the protein CASSSGQGMGEQFF.

The chain combines TRBV6-8 with TRBJ2-5; weak D call: TRBD1 (5 bases). Germline values: CDR1 MNHGY, CDR2 SAAAGT. The V and J ends lost 4 bases and 5 bases respectively, with 14 bases between them. The CDR3 runs 14 residues. CDR3: CASSSVTSGETQYF. The DNA of the CDR3 is TGTGCCAGCAGTTCGGTAACCTCAGGGGAGACCCAGTACTTC.

The chain joins TRBV30 to TRBJ1-1, with D perhaps matching TRBD1 (5 bases). The CDR3 consists of 13 residues. CDR1 GTSNPN and CDR2 SVGIG come from the germline V gene (reference sequence). Trimming took 6 bases from V and 4 from J, leaving 15 bases between them. Here the CDR3 DNA reads TGTGCCTGTCCCGGCCACGGGGGCACTGAAGCTTTCTTT. Residues: CACPGHGGTEAFF. Full variable domain (outside the CDR3, taken from reference TRBV30 and TRBJ1-1): SQTIHQWPATLVQPVGSPLSLECTVEGTSNPNLYWYRQAAGRGLQLLFYSVGIGQISSEVPQNLSASRPQDRQFILSSKKLLLSDSGFYLCACPGHGGTEAFFGQGTRLTVV.

The chain recombines TRBV30 with TRBJ2-2; D gene unclear. Looked up from germline, CDR1 is GTSNPN and CDR2 is SVGIG (reference sequence). This CDR3 comprises 13 residues. CDR3 amino acids: CASLVGNTGELFF. The CDR3, as DNA: TGTGCTAGTTTAGTAGGGAACACCGGGGAGCTGTTTTTT.

This sequence joins TRBV29-1 and TRBJ2-7; D is perhaps TRBD2 (6 bases). The germline V gene has CDR1 SQVTM and CDR2 ANQGSEA. With 3 bases removed from V and 0 bases from J, the gap between germline ends came to 9 bases. The CDR3 sequence is 13 residues long. CDR3 coding DNA: TGCAGCGTTGATGCGGGGAGCTCCTACGAGCAGTACTTC. This codes for CSVDAGSSYEQYF.

This clone showed up just a few times. The rearrangement uses TRBV4-1 and TRBJ1-2; D is unclear. The CDR3 sequence is 15 residues long. Trimming took 0 bases from V and 0 from J, leaving 8 bases between them. Germline assignment: CDR1 MGHRA and CDR2 YSYEKL. The CDR3 DNA reads as TGCGCCAGCAGCCAAGAGGGCGTTCCTAACTATGGCTACACCTTC. Translated, it gives CASSQEGVPNYGYTF.

The V and J genes are TRBV18 and TRBJ1-1, with TRBD1 identical over 7 bases. Germline CDR1 is KGHSH and CDR2 is LQKENI. The J segment lost 2 bases and the V segment lost 0 bases, leaving 6 bases of the junction unmatched. The CDR3 length is 16 residues. The CDR3 sequence is CASSPPIRGFNTEAFF. The CDR3 DNA reads TGTGCCAGCTCACCACCGATCAGGGGGTTCAACACTGAAGCTTTCTTT.

The V and J genes are TRBV28 and TRBJ2-2, with TRBD1 matching 9 bases. The CDR3 covers 15 residues. V gave up 6 bases and J gave up 4 bases; unmatched junction bases: 6. The germline V gene encodes CDR1 MDHEN and CDR2 SYDVKM. CDR3: CASRETGGGTGELFF. CDR3 in DNA: TGTGCCAGCAGGGAGACAGGGGGGGGCACCGGGGAGCTGTTTTTT.

The rearrangement links TRBV6-8 to TRBJ2-1; 9 bases fit TRBD2. The germline V gene encodes CDR1 MNHGY and CDR2 SAAAGT. J was trimmed by 7 bases and V by 0 bases; bases with no gene match: 4. The CDR3 covers 15 residues. CDR3 loop: CASSYSSGSGNEQFF. The DNA of the CDR3 is TGTGCCAGCAGTTACTCTAGCGGGAGTGGGAATGAGCAGTTCTTC.

The DNA for the CDR3 is TGTGCCAGTAGTGTGACAGGTAACTCCTACGAGCAGTACTTC. Amino acids: CASSVTGNSYEQYF. The chain joins TRBV19 to TRBJ2-7, with D possibly being TRBD1 (6 bases). This CDR3 has 14 amino acids. Between the trimmed V and J ends, which lost 5 bases and 0 bases, there was a span of 11 bases. Germline CDR1 LNHDA, CDR2 SQIVND (reference sequence).

The chain joins TRBV23-1 to TRBJ1-5, with D maybe TRBD1 (5 bases). TRBV23-1 is reported as an ORF; its role is uncertain. V lost 4 bases to trimming and J lost 4 bases, with 11 bases between them. CDR3 length equals 14 residues. CDR3 loop: CASSPPGGNQPQHF. For the CDR3, the DNA is TGCGCCAGCAGTCCCCCGGGGGGGAATCAGCCCCAGCATTTT.

This clone was counted a few times. CDR3 bases: TGTGCCTGGCGGACAGAGAGCAATCAGCCCCAGCATTTT. Translated, it gives CAWRTESNQPQHF. This sequence joins TRBV30 and TRBJ1-5; D is perhaps TRBD1 (6 bases). Germline assignment: CDR1 GTSNPN and CDR2 SVGIG (reference sequence). Trimming removed 5 bases from V and 1 base from J, with 9 bases in between. The CDR3 length is 13 residues.

This clone came up a few times. The chain couples TRBV11-3 to TRBJ2-3, with D possibly matching TRBD2 (6 bases). Germline V gives CDR1 SGHNT, CDR2 YENEEA. Trimming took 6 bases from V and 4 from J, leaving 14 bases between them. The CDR3 spans 14 residues. The CDR3 DNA follows: TGTGCCAGCAGTCGAGGGACTTATTCAGATACGCAGTATTTT. It translates to CASSRGTYSDTQYF. The full variable domain, its missing parts supplied by reference TRBV11-3 and TRBJ2-3, is EAGVVQSPRYKIIEKKQPVAFWCNPISGHNTLYWYLQNLGQGPELLIRYENEEAVDDSQLPKDRFSAERLKGVDSTLKIQPAELGDSAVYLCASSRGTYSDTQYFGPGTRLTVL.

The chain joins TRBV30 to TRBJ1-1; no definite D call. CDR3 size: 12 residues. In germline, CDR1 is GTSNPN, CDR2 SVGIG (reference sequence). Trimming left V 3 bases short and J 3 bases short, with 8 bases between. CDR3 amino acids: CAWRFADTEAFF. Written as DNA, the CDR3 is TGTGCCTGGAGGTTCGCCGACACTGAAGCTTTCTTT.

The rearrangement uses TRBV28 and TRBJ2-4; TRBD1 agrees at 7 bases. Germline-derived CDR1 and CDR2 are MDHEN and SYDVKM. CDR3 length: 13 residues. The junction had 7 bases not matched to a gene; V was cut back by 6 bases and J by 8 bases. CDR3 sequence (DNA): TGTGCCAGCAGGGGGCAGGGGGTAGACATTCAGTACTTC. Amino acid sequence: CASRGQGVDIQYF.

The chain recombines TRBV6-8 with TRBJ2-7; 8 bases agree with TRBD1. The CDR3 sequence is 12 residues long. Trimming removed 8 bases from V and 9 bases from J; junction bases left unmatched: 9. Germline V gene sequence: CDR1 MNHGY, CDR2 SAAAGT. The DNA of the CDR3 is TGTGCCAGCTACTCTACTGGGACAGGGCAGTACTTC. Protein product: CASYSTGTGQYF.

This sequence joins TRBV6-8 and TRBJ2-6; the D is unclear. The CDR3 runs 13 residues. The V and J ends lost 8 bases and 0 bases respectively, with 5 bases between them. The germline CDR1 and CDR2 sequences are MNHGY and SAAAGT. CDR3 region: CASLDSGANVLTF. The DNA of the CDR3 is TGTGCCAGCCTTGACTCTGGGGCCAACGTCCTGACTTTC.

This clone was observed a handful of times. The chain is built from TRBV6-1 and TRBJ2-3, with TRBD2 matching 7 bases. Trimming at V came to 1 base and at J to 8 bases, leaving 15 bases not matched to a gene. This CDR3 has 17 amino acids. Germline-derived CDR1 and CDR2 are MNHNS and SASEGT. Written as DNA, the CDR3 is TGTGCCAGCAGTGAAGAAGTTAGTGGGGGGGTTTATCGTACGCAGTATTTT. Its protein product is CASSEEVSGGVYRTQYF.